This T cell receptor beta chain was profiled in a study of T cell responses to AZD1222 COVID-19 vaccine. The study pooled second doses at about 4 or about 12 weeks. Overall study results and limits: Spike-specific TCR breadth rose after two AZD1222 doses, and depth rose as well. Nearly half of spike-specific TCRs reportedly target unmutated variant regions. CD4 TCRs linked to vaccination spanned spike, dominating at 160-218 and 743-854.

CDR1 and CDR2 (germline): LNHNV, YYDKDF (reference sequence). The V gene lost 0 bases and the J gene lost 6 bases, with 12 bases spanning the gap. The CDR3 is 15 residues long. This clone was seen only once. Its specificity is unknown. Profiling relied on immunoSEQ multiplex PCR, and the TCRdb table lists in-frame clones only, not all of them. The sample has roughly 70,000 clones; about 83% are singletons. The chain combines TRBV15 with TRBJ2-1; no reliable D call. This TCR was sampled from an adult who received the AZD1222 COVID-19 vaccine. The sample in question was peripheral blood, obtained 28 days after the second AZD1222 dose. The CDR3 coding sequence is TGTGCCACCAGCAGAGATAGTCGTATGAGCAATGAGCAGTTCTTC. Its protein product is CATSRDSRMSNEQFF.